Each of the 32 T cell receptor beta chains below was sequenced from the same sample in a study of blood T cells in healthy people across ages. Primers used in a second PCR of about 6 to 11 cycles were a sample-barcoded 5' primer and a J-beta primer mix. TCRdb re-called the 5' RACE reads through MiXCR, storing one row per CDR3 protein. The table includes about 730,000 distinct CDR3 sequences, about 42% detected once. Material for sequencing was blood. The source is a woman aged 60-75 years in good health.

This clonotype was observed once. A much more abundant neighbour one base away suggests this may be a read error. This chain links TRBV5-1 with TRBJ2-1, with D possibly being TRBD2 (6 bases). CDR3 length equals 15 residues. Germline assignment: CDR1 SGHRS and CDR2 YFSETQ. CDR3: CASRLGDSSYNEQFF. The CDR3 DNA sequence: TGCGCCAGCCGCTTGGGGGACTCCTCCTACAATGAGCAGTTCTTC.

The chain joins TRBV2 to TRBJ1-4; TRBD1 matches 7 bases. This CDR3 spans 14 amino acids. The V gene end was trimmed by 7 bases and the J gene end by 3 bases; junction bases not matched to a gene: 5. Germline CDR1 and CDR2: SNHLY and FYNNEI. CDR3 sequence (DNA): TGTGCCAGCAATCAGGGGGTCGCTAATGAAAAACTGTTTTTT. Translated, it gives CASNQGVANEKLFF. The variable domain in full, with the rest retrieved from reference TRBV2 and TRBJ1-4, is EPEVTQTPSHQVTQMGQEVILRCVPISNHLYFYWYRQILGQKVEFLVSFYNNEISEKSEIFDDQFSVERPDGSNFTLKIRSTKLEDSAMYFCASNQGVANEKLFFGSGTQLSVL.

The rearrangement links TRBV5-1 to TRBJ1-1; D is unclear. There are 14 residues in the CDR3. Germline loops: CDR1 SGHRS, CDR2 YFSETQ. The V gene lost 4 bases and the J gene lost 1 base, with 11 bases spanning the gap. The DNA for the CDR3 is TGCGCCAGCAGCCCCCGGGCTGGGAACACTGAAGCTTTCTTT. It translates to CASSPRAGNTEAFF.

The chain combines TRBV29-1 with TRBJ2-5, with D possibly being TRBD1 or TRBD2 (5 bases each). Germline V gives CDR1 SQVTM, CDR2 ANQGSEA. The CDR3 is 19 residues long. Trimming stripped 2 bases from V and 5 bases from J, with 30 bases between. CDR3 coding DNA: TGCAGCGTTGAACACCTAGAGGGACGAGAGACGTTCTATAAGGAGACCCAGTACTTC. It is translated as CSVEHLEGRETFYKETQYF.

J is TRBJ2-1 and V is TRBV6-5; 7 bases align to TRBD1. CDR3 length equals 16 residues. Germline V CDR1 and CDR2: MNHEY, SVGAGI. The ends lost 6 bases at V and 3 bases at J; junction bases unmatched: 11. In DNA form, the CDR3 reads TGTGCCAGCAGCCAACTACAGGGGAAGAGCTACAATGAGCAGTTCTTC. Translation: CASSQLQGKSYNEQFF.

V usage is TRBV29-1 and J usage is TRBJ2-6; D is undetermined. Deletions cut 0 bases from V and 0 bases from J, with 6 bases between. Germline lookup yields CDR1 SQVTM and CDR2 ANQGSEA. The length of the CDR3 is 15 residues. Here the CDR3 DNA reads TGCAGCGTTGAAGACGCCAACTCTGGGGCCAACGTCCTGACTTTC. Amino acids: CSVEDANSGANVLTF.

The V call is TRBV3-1, the J call TRBJ1-2; D gene unclear. This CDR3 comprises 11 residues. Germline V gene lookup returns CDR1 LGHDT and CDR2 YNNKEL (reference sequence). V gave up 5 bases and J gave up 8 bases, with 9 bases separating them. CDR3 nucleotides: TGTGCCAGCAGCTCCGTTGGCGGCTACACCTTC. It specifies CASSSVGGYTF.

CDR3 in DNA: TGTGCCAGCAGCCAAAAGTCAGGTACCTACGAGCAGTACTTC. Protein: CASSQKSGTYEQYF. This chain connects TRBV7-2 to TRBJ2-7; D unclear. Germline V gene sequence: CDR1 SGHTA, CDR2 FQGNSA. The CDR3 is 14 residues long. Trimming took 5 bases from V and 2 from J, leaving 13 bases between them.

The J gene is TRBJ2-3, the V gene TRBV15; tentative D call: TRBD1 (6 bases). CDR1 and CDR2 from the germline V gene are LNHNV and YYDKDF (reference sequence). CDR3 length equals 14 residues. The V end was cut by 7 bases, the J end by 0 bases, with 11 bases between. The CDR3 sequence is CATKNRASTDTQYF. The CDR3 region has the DNA TGTGCCACCAAGAACAGGGCTAGCACAGATACGCAGTATTTT. The complete variable domain, with remaining parts taken from reference TRBV15 and TRBJ2-3, reads DAMVIQNPRYQVTQFGKPVTLSCSQTLNHNVMYWYQQKSSQAPKLLFHYYDKDFNNEADTPDNFQSRRPNTSFCFLDIRSPGLGDTAMYLCATKNRASTDTQYFGPGTRLTVL.

This clonotype was counted a few times. The V call is TRBV3-1, the J call TRBJ1-2, with no clear D. The germline V and J ends were trimmed by 2 bases and 4 bases, with 8 bases remaining between them. Per the germline V gene, CDR1 is LGHDT and CDR2 is YNNKEL (reference sequence). The length of the CDR3 is 13 residues. CDR3 in amino acids: CASSQSPGYGYTF. The CDR3 bases are TGTGCCAGCAGCCAATCACCAGGCTATGGCTACACCTTC.

The gene calls are TRBV29-1 and TRBJ2-7; 11 bases match TRBD1. With 3 bases clipped from V and 3 bases from J, the junction kept 1 base outside the gene matches. This CDR3 comprises 13 residues. Germline V gene data show CDR1 as SQVTM and CDR2 as ANQGSEA. The DNA of the CDR3 is TGCAGCGTTGATGGGACAGGGGGCTACGAGCAGTACTTC. Its translation: CSVDGTGGYEQYF.

This clonotype was picked up a small number of times. The J gene is TRBJ2-4, the V gene TRBV9; D is unresolved. Germline CDR1 is SGDLS and CDR2 is YYNGEE. V was cut by 0 bases and J by 6 bases, with 10 bases left in between. This CDR3 contains 14 residues. The CDR3 nucleotides are TGTGCCAGCAGCGTAGCCCCCACCGCAAACATTCAGTACTTC. It encodes CASSVAPTANIQYF.

The V and J genes are TRBV5-1 and TRBJ2-5; 11 bases line up with TRBD2. J was trimmed by 2 bases and V by 4 bases; bases with no gene match: 7. Germline CDR1 SGHRS, CDR2 YFSETQ. The CDR3 length is 16 residues. In DNA form, the CDR3 reads TGCGCCAGCAGCCAACTGACTAGCGGGGCACAAGAGACCCAGTACTTC. Its protein product is CASSQLTSGAQETQYF.

CDR3 residues: CASSPFTGQAYF. CDR3 nucleotide sequence: TGTGCCAGCAGCCCCTTTACTGGACAGGCGTACTTC. The chain is built from TRBV11-1 and TRBJ2-7, with TRBD1 matching 7 bases. J gave up 12 bases and V 5 bases, and 10 bases lay outside the gene matches. Germline CDR1 and CDR2: SGHAT and FQDESV (reference sequence). CDR3 length equals 12 residues.

This chain uses TRBV7-9 with TRBJ2-3, with D maybe TRBD1 (6 bases). CDR1 SEHNR and CDR2 FQNEAQ come from the germline V gene (reference sequence). This CDR3 comprises 16 residues. V lost 4 bases to trimming and J lost 2 bases, with 16 bases between them. DNA of the CDR3: TGTGCCAGCAGCTCGGGGCGGACAGCTTACACAGATACGCAGTATTTT. Its protein product is CASSSGRTAYTDTQYF.

This sequence joins TRBV18 and TRBJ1-6, with D uncertain. V lost 0 bases and J lost 9, with 3 bases in between. Germline CDR1 KGHSH, CDR2 LQKENI. The CDR3 contains 12 residues. The CDR3 DNA sequence: TGTGCCAGCTCACCACCGGGTTCACCCCTCCACTTT. Its translation: CASSPPGSPLHF.

The V call is TRBV20-1, the J call TRBJ2-7, with 11 bases lining up with TRBD2. J gave up 2 bases and V 5 bases, and 11 bases lay outside the gene matches. CDR1 DFQATT and CDR2 SNEGSKA come from the germline V gene (reference sequence). The CDR3 covers 16 residues. The CDR3 DNA reads as TGCAGTGCTCCTTCCTCCGGGACTAGCGGAACCTACGAGCAGTACTTC. Encoded protein: CSAPSSGTSGTYEQYF.

The chain employs TRBV10-3 and TRBJ2-5; 9 nucleotides match TRBD1. This CDR3 has 14 amino acids. Germline CDR1 ENHRY, CDR2 SYGVKD. V dropped 6 bases and J dropped 3; count of bases not matched to a gene: 5. This CDR3 reads CAISKGQGKETQYF. The CDR3 DNA reads TGTGCCATCAGCAAGGGACAGGGTAAAGAGACCCAGTACTTC.

In its sample, this clonotype was seen a few times. This chain connects TRBV7-2 to TRBJ2-3, with 10 nucleotides matching TRBD2. The CDR3 loop spans 19 amino acids. The trim removed 1 base at V and 0 bases at J, leaving 10 bases unmatched. Germline CDR1 reads SGHTA; CDR2 reads FQGNSA. The CDR3 nucleotides read TGTGCCAGCAGCTTAGTTAACAGCGGGGGGGCATCGAGCACAGATACGCAGTATTTT. Translating gives CASSLVNSGGASSTDTQYF.

The sample holds a few counts of this clonotype. V gene TRBV6-5 combines with J gene TRBJ1-2; weak D call: TRBD1 (5 bases). Germline V gene lookup returns CDR1 MNHEY and CDR2 SVGAGI. V was shortened by 5 bases and J by 3 bases, with 16 bases between the two germline ends. This CDR3 has 15 amino acids. The chain's CDR3 is CASSPDGTGYYGYTF. The CDR3 coding sequence is TGTGCCAGCAGTCCAGATGGGACCGGCTACTATGGCTACACCTTC.

The chain combines TRBV28 with TRBJ1-4; TRBD1 matches at 10 bases. J gave up 8 bases and V 5 bases, and 23 bases lay outside the gene matches. In germline, CDR1 is MDHEN, CDR2 SYDVKM. This CDR3 region has 20 residues. The CDR3 DNA is TGTGCCAGCAGTACCCACACCGGGACAGGGGAAAAGGAGATAAGGGAAAAACTGTTTTTT. This encodes CASSTHTGTGEKEIREKLFF.

The rearrangement joins TRBV2 to TRBJ2-1; 9 bases line up with TRBD1. The V gene's germline CDR1 is SNHLY and CDR2 FYNNEI. The CDR3 runs to 13 residues. After removal of 3 bases from V and 7 bases from J, the junction contained 1 base not matched to a gene. The CDR3 DNA is TGTGCCAGCAGTGAGGACAGGGGAAATGAGCAGTTCTTC. Its translation is CASSEDRGNEQFF.

This clonotype was observed a handful of times. This sequence joins TRBV12-3 or TRBV12-4 and TRBJ2-5; D perhaps matches TRBD2 (6 bases). The CDR3 has 14 amino acids. Deletions cut 6 bases from V and 5 bases from J, with 16 bases between. This chain's CDR3 is CASRFGGLGETQYF. The CDR3 DNA reads TGTGCCAGCAGATTTGGGGGGTTGGGGGAGACCCAGTACTTC.

This clonotype was detected only a few times. The CDR3 region is CASSLDQGFTDTQYF. The CDR3 nucleotides read TGTGCCAGCAGCTTGGATCAGGGCTTCACAGATACGCAGTATTTT. V gene TRBV11-2 combines with J gene TRBJ2-3; maybe TRBD1 (5 bases). CDR3 length equals 15 residues. The ends were cut back, 3 bases at V and 2 bases at J, with 12 bases in the middle. Germline V gene sequence: CDR1 SGHAT, CDR2 FQNNGV.

V is TRBV9 and J is TRBJ2-2; weak D call: TRBD1 (5 bases). The germline gives CDR1 SGDLS, CDR2 YYNGEE. V gave up 5 bases and J gave up 1 base, with 15 bases separating them. This CDR3 comprises 16 residues. Here the CDR3 reads CASRTQGSGNTGELFF. CDR3 coding DNA: TGTGCCAGCAGAACTCAGGGTAGTGGGAACACCGGGGAGCTGTTTTTT.

This clonotype was counted between two and nine times. An end of the junction does not agree with germline; a read error may underlie this. This chain uses TRBV3-1 with TRBJ2-3, with 12 bases matching TRBD2. CDR3 size: 17 residues. Per germline, CDR1 LGHDT and CDR2 YNNKEL (reference sequence). The CDR3 sequence: CASSQGGLAGGTDTRYF. Here the CDR3 DNA reads TGTGCCAGCAGCCAAGGAGGGCTAGCGGGGGGGACGGATACGCGGTATTTT.

This clonotype was recorded a few times. The chain carries TRBV4-2 and TRBJ2-6; D assignment may be TRBD1 or TRBD2 (6 bases each). The CDR3 covers 18 residues. Trimming shortened V by 0 bases and J by 1 base, and 13 bases separated the two germline ends. CDR1 and CDR2 (germline): LGHNA, YNFKEQ. The CDR3 is CASSQDWGLASGANVLTF. The CDR3 DNA is TGTGCCAGCAGCCAAGATTGGGGGCTAGCGTCTGGGGCCAACGTCCTGACTTTC.

This chain links TRBV20-1 with TRBJ1-4; D gene ambiguous. The length of the CDR3 is 11 residues. Germline V gives CDR1 DFQATT, CDR2 SNEGSKA (reference sequence). V was shortened by 7 bases and J by 7 bases, with 10 bases between the two germline ends. CDR3 loop: CSVFWVEKLFF. CDR3 bases: TGCAGTGTCTTTTGGGTTGAAAAACTGTTTTTT.

This clonotype was picked up a small number of times. This sequence joins TRBV7-6 and TRBJ2-1; TRBD2 matches at 14 bases. The CDR3 is 17 residues long. The germline V gene has CDR1 SGHVS and CDR2 FNYEAQ. With 1 base clipped from V and 8 bases from J, the junction kept 7 bases outside the gene matches. Here the CDR3 reads CASSLGGGTSGSYEQFF. The CDR3 DNA sequence: TGTGCCAGCAGCTTAGGGGGCGGGACTAGCGGGAGTTATGAGCAGTTCTTC.

The chain recombines TRBV5-1 with TRBJ1-1; perhaps TRBD1 as D (6 bases). Trimming took 2 bases from V and 4 from J, leaving 12 bases between them. CDR1 SGHRS and CDR2 YFSETQ come from the germline V gene. CDR3 length: 14 residues. Here the CDR3 DNA reads TGCGCCAGCAGCTTCCGACAGGAGGGCACTGAAGCTTTCTTT. The encoded protein is CASSFRQEGTEAFF.

The chain employs TRBV6-5 and TRBJ2-5; the match to TRBD1 covers 8 bases. V was pared by 3 bases and J by 1 base, with 7 bases of the junction left unmatched. CDR3 length: 16 residues. Germline V gene lookup returns CDR1 MNHEY and CDR2 SVGAGI. CDR3 in DNA: TGTGCCAGCAGTTATTCGCAGACAGGGGTCCAAGAGACCCAGTACTTC. Translation: CASSYSQTGVQETQYF.

V gene TRBV19 combines with J gene TRBJ2-5; D is tentatively TRBD1 or TRBD2 (6 bases each). The CDR3 totals 13 residues. The V gene's germline CDR1 is LNHDA and CDR2 SQIVND (reference sequence). Trimming took 6 bases from V and 4 from J, leaving 12 bases between them. As DNA, the CDR3 is TGTGCCAGTAGAACAGGGCGGGGAGAGACCCAGTACTTC. Amino acid sequence: CASRTGRGETQYF.